Following are 8 T cell receptor beta chains from one sample sequenced in a study of identical twins. MiXCR, applied by TCRdb to the 5' RACE reads, yields one record per CDR3 protein. The table includes 400,000 to 600,000 distinct CDR3 sequences, around 24% detected once. Another study also made use of these data, one on yellow fever vaccine responses in identical twins.

Specimen: CD4+ T cells sorted from blood. These receptors originate from a woman younger than 35 in good health.

This CDR3 is CASTRRGVNTEAFF. CDR3 bases: TGTGCCAGTACCCGTCGGGGGGTGAACACTGAAGCTTTCTTT. The chain couples TRBV19 to TRBJ1-1; D is perhaps TRBD1 (5 bases). This CDR3 has 14 amino acids. Trimming removed 7 bases at V and 0 bases at J, with 12 bases between. The germline CDR1 and CDR2 sequences are LNHDA and SQIVND (reference sequence).

Ten or more counts support this clonotype. The chain couples TRBV3-1 to TRBJ1-1; D is undetermined. The CDR3 is made up of 12 amino acids. V was cut by 1 base and J by 4 bases, with 4 bases left in between. Per germline, CDR1 LGHDT and CDR2 YNNKEL (reference sequence). The CDR3 DNA reads TGTGCCAGCAGCCAAGGGGTCACTGAAGCTTTCTTT. Translated, it gives CASSQGVTEAFF.

The J gene is TRBJ2-2, the V gene TRBV20-1; D gene unclear. Germline V gives CDR1 DFQATT, CDR2 SNEGSKA (reference sequence). The germline V and J ends were trimmed by 0 bases and 0 bases, with 11 bases remaining between them. The CDR3 has 16 amino acids. The CDR3 coding sequence is TGCAGTGCTAGAGATCAGAGCCAACCGAACACCGGGGAGCTGTTTTTT. It yields the protein CSARDQSQPNTGELFF.

This clonotype turned up a few times. This chain joins TRBV3-1 and TRBJ2-3, with 8 positions matching TRBD1. J was trimmed by 3 bases and V by 2 bases; bases with no gene match: 4. The CDR3 sequence is 15 residues long. Germline values: CDR1 LGHDT, CDR2 YNNKEL (reference sequence). The CDR3 DNA reads as TGTGCCAGCAGCCAAAGGACAGGGTTGACAGATACGCAGTATTTT. Amino acid sequence: CASSQRTGLTDTQYF.

This chain links TRBV6-5 with TRBJ1-3; maybe TRBD1 (6 bases). The V gene lost 2 bases and the J gene lost 2 bases, with 13 bases spanning the gap. CDR1 and CDR2 (germline): MNHEY, SVGAGI. This CDR3 region has 16 residues. The CDR3 coding sequence is TGTGCCAGCAGTTACGGAGAGGGGGGGGCTGGAAACACCATATATTTT. This sequence encodes CASSYGEGGAGNTIYF.

This clonotype was seen more than once but under ten times. The chain carries TRBV20-1 and TRBJ2-1; tentative D call: TRBD2 (5 bases). This CDR3 has 15 amino acids. In germline, CDR1 is DFQATT, CDR2 SNEGSKA (reference sequence). V lost 6 bases and J lost 2, with 17 bases in between. CDR3 DNA: TGCAGTGCGTCGGCAACAAGCGGAGCCTACAATGAGCAGTTCTTC. The encoded protein is CSASATSGAYNEQFF.

This clonotype was picked up a small number of times. V gene TRBV11-2 combines with J gene TRBJ2-3; 8 bases fit TRBD2. The CDR3 spans 17 residues. Unmatched junction bases numbered 14, after V lost 5 bases and J lost 4 bases. Germline CDR1 SGHAT, CDR2 FQNNGV. CDR3 coding DNA: TGTGCCAGCAGCCAACATGGGACTAGGACTATGGCAGATACGCAGTATTTT. Its protein product is CASSQHGTRTMADTQYF.

This clonotype was recorded at least ten times. The chain couples TRBV10-3 to TRBJ2-2; either TRBD1 or TRBD2 may fit D (5 bases each). This CDR3 is 13 amino acids long. Germline lookup yields CDR1 ENHRY and CDR2 SYGVKD. V was cut by 4 bases and J by 6 bases, with 9 bases left in between. CDR3 DNA sequence: TGTGCCATCAGTGTGGGGGACCCCGGGGAGCTGTTTTTT. It encodes CAISVGDPGELFF.